This T cell receptor (beta chain) comes out of a study of blood T cell repertoires in COVID-19. Overall study context: Some COVID-19 samples were acute and others convalescent; all came from the United States, Italy and Spain. Sources were T cells, B-cell-depleted T cells, or PBMCs; the material itself was cDNA or gDNA.

Participant ages covered roughly 18 to 89 years across 20 to 25 US areas. V was clipped by 6 bases and J by 0 bases, with 12 bases between them. This CDR3 has 14 amino acids. Germline V gives CDR1 MNHEY, CDR2 SVGAGI. Generated by immunoSEQ multiplex PCR, the TCRdb table keeps only in-frame clones and is missing some. The sample records fewer than 250,000 clones, around 90% being singletons. This TCR derives from a woman in her 50s with acute COVID-19. Sequencing was carried out using PBMCs or T cells enriched from blood (not recorded which). The chain joins TRBV6-5 to TRBJ2-7, with D tentatively TRBD1 (5 bases). CDR3 amino acids: CASSPDSSSYEQYF. DNA for the CDR3: TGTGCCAGCAGCCCCGACAGTTCCTCCTACGAGCAGTACTTC.